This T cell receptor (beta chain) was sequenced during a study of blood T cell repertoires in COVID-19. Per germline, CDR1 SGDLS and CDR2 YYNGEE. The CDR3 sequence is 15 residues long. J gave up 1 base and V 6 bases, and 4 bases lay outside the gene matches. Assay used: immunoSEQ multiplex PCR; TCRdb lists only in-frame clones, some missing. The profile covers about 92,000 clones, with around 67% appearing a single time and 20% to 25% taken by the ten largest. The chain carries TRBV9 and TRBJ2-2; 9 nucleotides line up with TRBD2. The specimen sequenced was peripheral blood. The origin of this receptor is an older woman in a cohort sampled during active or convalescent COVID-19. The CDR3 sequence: CASKQAGGNTGELFF. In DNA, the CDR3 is TGTGCCAGCAAGCAAGCGGGGGGGAACACCGGGGAGCTGTTTTTT.